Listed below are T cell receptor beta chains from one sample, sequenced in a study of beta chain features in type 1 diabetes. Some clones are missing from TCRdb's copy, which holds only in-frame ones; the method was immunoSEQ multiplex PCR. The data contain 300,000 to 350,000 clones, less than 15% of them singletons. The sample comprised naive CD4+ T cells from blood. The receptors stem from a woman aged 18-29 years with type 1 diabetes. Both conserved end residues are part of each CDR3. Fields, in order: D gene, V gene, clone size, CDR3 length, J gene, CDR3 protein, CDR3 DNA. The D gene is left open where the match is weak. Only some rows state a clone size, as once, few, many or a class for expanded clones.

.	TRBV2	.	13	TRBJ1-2	CASSEQGNYGYTF	TGTGCCAGCAGTGAACAGGGGAACTATGGCTACACCTTC
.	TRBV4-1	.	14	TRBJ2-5	CASSSRRPGETQYF	TGCGCCAGCAGCTCCCGACGGCCGGGAGAGACCCAGTACTTC
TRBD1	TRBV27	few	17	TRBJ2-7	CASSSQRGQGIGYEQYF	TGTGCCAGCAGCTCCCAAAGGGGACAGGGCATAGGGTACGAGCAGTACTTC
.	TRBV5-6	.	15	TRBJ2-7	CASSPNRGSFYEQYF	TGTGCCAGCAGCCCCAACCGGGGTTCCTTCTACGAGCAGTACTTC
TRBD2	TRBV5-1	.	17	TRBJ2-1	CASSLGTSGISYNEQFF	TGCGCCAGCAGCTTGGGGACTAGCGGTATATCCTACAATGAGCAGTTCTTC
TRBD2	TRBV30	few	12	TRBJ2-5	CAWMRASGTQYF	TGTGCCTGGATGAGGGCTAGCGGGACCCAGTACTTC
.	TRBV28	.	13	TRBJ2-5	CASSSYGTETQYF	TGTGCCAGCAGTTCCTATGGTACGGAGACCCAGTACTTC
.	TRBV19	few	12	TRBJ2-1	CASGRQGGEQFF	TGTGCCAGTGGGAGACAAGGCGGTGAGCAGTTCTTC
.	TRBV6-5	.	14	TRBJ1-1	CASSFRDRLSEAFF	TGTGCCAGCAGTTTCAGGGATAGGTTATCTGAAGCTTTCTTT
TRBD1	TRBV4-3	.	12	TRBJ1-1	CASSQSTGKAFF	TGCGCCAGCAGCCAATCGACAGGGAAAGCTTTCTTT
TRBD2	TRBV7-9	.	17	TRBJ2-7	CASSLLEGLAGAYEQYF	TGTGCCAGCAGCTTACTTGAGGGACTAGCGGGAGCCTACGAGCAGTACTTC
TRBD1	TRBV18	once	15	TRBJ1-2	CASSPPAQGARGYTF	TGTGCCAGCTCACCACCGGCGCAGGGGGCAAGGGGCTACACCTTC
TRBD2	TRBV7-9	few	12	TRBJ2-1	CASGLASNEQFF	TGTGCCAGCGGACTAGCTTCCAATGAGCAGTTCTTC